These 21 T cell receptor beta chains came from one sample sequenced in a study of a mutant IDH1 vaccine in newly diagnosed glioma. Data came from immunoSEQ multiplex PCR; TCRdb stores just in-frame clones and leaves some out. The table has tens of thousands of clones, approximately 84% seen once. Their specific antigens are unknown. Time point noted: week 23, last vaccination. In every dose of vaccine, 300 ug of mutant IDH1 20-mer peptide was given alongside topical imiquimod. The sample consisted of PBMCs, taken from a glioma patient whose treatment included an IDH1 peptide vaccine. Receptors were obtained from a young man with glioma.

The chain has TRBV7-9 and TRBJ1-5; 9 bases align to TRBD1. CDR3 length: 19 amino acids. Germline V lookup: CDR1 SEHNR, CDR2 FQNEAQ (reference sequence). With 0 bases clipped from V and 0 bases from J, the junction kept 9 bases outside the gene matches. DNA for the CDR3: TGTGCCAGCAGCTTAGCAGGGGACAGGGCAACTTCTAGCAATCAGCCCCAGCATTTT. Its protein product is CASSLAGDRATSSNQPQHF.

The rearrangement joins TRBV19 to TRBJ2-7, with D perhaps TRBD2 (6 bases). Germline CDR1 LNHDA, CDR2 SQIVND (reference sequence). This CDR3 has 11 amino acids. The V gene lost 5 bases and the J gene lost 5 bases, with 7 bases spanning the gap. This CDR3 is CASSLADEQYF. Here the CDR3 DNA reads TGTGCCAGTAGTTTAGCGGACGAGCAGTACTTC.

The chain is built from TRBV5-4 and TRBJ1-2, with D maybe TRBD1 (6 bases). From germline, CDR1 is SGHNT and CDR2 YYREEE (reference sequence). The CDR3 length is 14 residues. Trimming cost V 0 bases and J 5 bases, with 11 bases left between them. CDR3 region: CASSLGTDLYGYTF. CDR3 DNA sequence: TGTGCCAGCAGCTTGGGGACAGATTTATATGGCTACACCTTC.

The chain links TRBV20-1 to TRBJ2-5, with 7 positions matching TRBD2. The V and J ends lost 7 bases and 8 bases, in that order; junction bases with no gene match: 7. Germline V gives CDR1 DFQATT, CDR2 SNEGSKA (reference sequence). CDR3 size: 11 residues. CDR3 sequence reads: CSGLAVFTQYF. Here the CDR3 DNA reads TGCAGTGGACTAGCCGTTTTTACCCAGTACTTC.

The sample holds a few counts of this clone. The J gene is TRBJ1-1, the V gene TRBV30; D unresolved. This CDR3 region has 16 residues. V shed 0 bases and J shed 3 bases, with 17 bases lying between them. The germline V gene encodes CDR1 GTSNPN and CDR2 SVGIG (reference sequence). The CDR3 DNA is TGTGCCTGGAGTGTTAGGCATATTAGGCCTTACACTGAAGCTTTCTTT. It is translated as CAWSVRHIRPYTEAFF.

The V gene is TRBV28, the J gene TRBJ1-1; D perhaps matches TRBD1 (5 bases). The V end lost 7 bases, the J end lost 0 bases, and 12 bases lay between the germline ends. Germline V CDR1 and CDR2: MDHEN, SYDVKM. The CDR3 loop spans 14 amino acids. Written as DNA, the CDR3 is TGTGCCAGCATTAGTGGGGGGTTGAACACTGAAGCTTTCTTT. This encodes CASISGGLNTEAFF. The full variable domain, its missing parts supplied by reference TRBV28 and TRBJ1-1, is DVKVTQSSRYLVKRTGEKVFLECVQDMDHENMFWYRQDPGLGLRLIYFSYDVKMKEKGDIPEGYSVSREKKERFSLILESASTNQTSMYLCASISGGLNTEAFFGQGTRLTVV.

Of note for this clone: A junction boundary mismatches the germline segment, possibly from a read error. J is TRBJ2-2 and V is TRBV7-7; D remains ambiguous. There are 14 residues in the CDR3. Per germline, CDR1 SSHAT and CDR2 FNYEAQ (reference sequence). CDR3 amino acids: CASSLDTMAGELFF. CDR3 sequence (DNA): TGTGCTAGCAGCTTAGACACAATGGCCGGGGAGCTGTTTTTT.

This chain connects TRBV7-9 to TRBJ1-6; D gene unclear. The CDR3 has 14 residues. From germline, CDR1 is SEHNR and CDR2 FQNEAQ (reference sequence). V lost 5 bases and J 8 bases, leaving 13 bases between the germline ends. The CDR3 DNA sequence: TGTGCCAGCAGCCCCCGGACGGGCGATTCACCCCTCCACTTT. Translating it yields CASSPRTGDSPLHF. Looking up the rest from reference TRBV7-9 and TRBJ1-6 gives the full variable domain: DTGVSQNPRHKITKRGQNVTFRCDPISEHNRLYWYRQTLGQGPEFLTYFQNEAQLEKSRLLSDRFSAERPKGSFSTLEIQRTEQGDSAMYLCASSPRTGDSPLHFGNGTRLTVT.

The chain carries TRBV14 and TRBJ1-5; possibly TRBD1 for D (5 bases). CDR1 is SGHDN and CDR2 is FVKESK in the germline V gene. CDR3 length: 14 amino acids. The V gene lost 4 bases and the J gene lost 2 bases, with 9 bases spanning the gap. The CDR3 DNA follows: TGTGCCAGCAGCCTACGGGGGGGCAATCAGCCCCAGCATTTT. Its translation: CASSLRGGNQPQHF.

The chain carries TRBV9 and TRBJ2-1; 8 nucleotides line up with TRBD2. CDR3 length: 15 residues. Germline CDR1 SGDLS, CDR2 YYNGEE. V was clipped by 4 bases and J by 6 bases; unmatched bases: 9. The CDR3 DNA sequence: TGTGCCAGCAGCATTGCGGGAGGACCCCTCAATGAGCAGTTCTTC. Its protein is CASSIAGGPLNEQFF. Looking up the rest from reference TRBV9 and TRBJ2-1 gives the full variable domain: DSGVTQTPKHLITATGQRVTLRCSPRSGDLSVYWYQQSLDQGLQFLIQYYNGEERAKGNILERFSAQQFPDLHSELNLSSLELGDSALYFCASSIAGGPLNEQFFGPGTRLTVL.

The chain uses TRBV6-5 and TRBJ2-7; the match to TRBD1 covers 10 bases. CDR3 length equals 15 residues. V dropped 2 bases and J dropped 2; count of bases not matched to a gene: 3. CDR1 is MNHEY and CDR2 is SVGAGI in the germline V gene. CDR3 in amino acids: CASSYAGTGAYEQYF. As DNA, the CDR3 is TGTGCCAGCAGTTACGCCGGGACAGGGGCCTACGAGCAGTACTTC.

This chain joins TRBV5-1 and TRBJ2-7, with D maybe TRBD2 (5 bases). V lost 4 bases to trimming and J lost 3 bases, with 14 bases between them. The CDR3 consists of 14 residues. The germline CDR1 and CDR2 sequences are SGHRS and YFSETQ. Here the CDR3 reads CASSPTAGNYEQYF. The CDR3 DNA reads TGCGCCAGCAGCCCTACTGCCGGGAACTACGAGCAGTACTTC.

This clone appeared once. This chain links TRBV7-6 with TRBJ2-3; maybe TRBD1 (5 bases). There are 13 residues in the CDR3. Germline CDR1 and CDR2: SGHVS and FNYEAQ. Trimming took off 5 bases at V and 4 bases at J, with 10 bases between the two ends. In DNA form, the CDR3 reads TGTGCCAGCAGCGGGGCGTGGGCAGATACGCAGTATTTT. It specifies CASSGAWADTQYF.

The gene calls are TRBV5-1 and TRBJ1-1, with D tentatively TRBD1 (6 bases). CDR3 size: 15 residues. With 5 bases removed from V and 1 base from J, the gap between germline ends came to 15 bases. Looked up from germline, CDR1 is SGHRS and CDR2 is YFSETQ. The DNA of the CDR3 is TGCGCCAGCAGTGGAGGGAGAGGGGGGAACACTGAAGCTTTCTTT. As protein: CASSGGRGGNTEAFF.

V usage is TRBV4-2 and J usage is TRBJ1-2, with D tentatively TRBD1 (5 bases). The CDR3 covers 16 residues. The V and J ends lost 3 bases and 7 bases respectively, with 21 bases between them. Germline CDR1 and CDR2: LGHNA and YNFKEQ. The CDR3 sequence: CASSQAWDQALGGYTF. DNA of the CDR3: TGTGCCAGCAGCCAGGCATGGGACCAGGCGCTTGGTGGCTACACCTTC.

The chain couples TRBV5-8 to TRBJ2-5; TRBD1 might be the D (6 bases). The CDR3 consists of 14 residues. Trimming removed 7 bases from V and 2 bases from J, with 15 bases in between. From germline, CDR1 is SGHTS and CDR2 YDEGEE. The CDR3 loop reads CASLRWGQQETQYF. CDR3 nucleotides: TGTGCCAGCTTGCGCTGGGGGCAACAAGAGACCCAGTACTTC.

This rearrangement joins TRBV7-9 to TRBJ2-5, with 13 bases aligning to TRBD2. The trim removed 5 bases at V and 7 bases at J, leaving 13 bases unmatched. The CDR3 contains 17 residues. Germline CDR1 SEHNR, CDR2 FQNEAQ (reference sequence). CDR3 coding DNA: TGTGCCAGCAGCCCAGGACTAGCGGGAGTGTTGTATGGGACCCAGTACTTC. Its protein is CASSPGLAGVLYGTQYF.

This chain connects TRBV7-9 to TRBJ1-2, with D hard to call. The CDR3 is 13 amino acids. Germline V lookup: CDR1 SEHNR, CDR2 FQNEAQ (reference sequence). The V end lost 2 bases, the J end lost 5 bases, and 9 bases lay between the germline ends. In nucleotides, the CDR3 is TGTGCCAGCAGCTTAAGTCAGATTTATGGCTACACCTTC. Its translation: CASSLSQIYGYTF.

CDR3: CASSQKLAGQETQYF. The CDR3 bases are TGTGCCAGCAGCCAAAAGCTAGCGGGCCAAGAGACCCAGTACTTC. The J gene is TRBJ2-5, the V gene TRBV4-2; TRBD2 agrees at 8 bases. CDR1 is LGHNA, CDR2 YNFKEQ, per germline. The length of the CDR3 is 15 residues. The trim removed 2 bases at V and 1 base at J, leaving 3 bases unmatched.

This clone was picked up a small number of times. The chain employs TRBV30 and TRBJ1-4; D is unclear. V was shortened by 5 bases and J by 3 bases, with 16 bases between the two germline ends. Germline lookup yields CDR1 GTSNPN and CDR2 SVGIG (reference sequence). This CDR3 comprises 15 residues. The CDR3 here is CAWLMAPGSNEKLFF. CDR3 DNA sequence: TGTGCCTGGTTAATGGCCCCGGGCTCTAATGAAAAACTGTTTTTT.

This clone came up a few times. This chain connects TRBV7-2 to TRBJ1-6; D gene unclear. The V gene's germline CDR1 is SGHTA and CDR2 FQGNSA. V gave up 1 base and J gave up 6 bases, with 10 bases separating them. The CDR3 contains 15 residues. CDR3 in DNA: TGTGCCAGCAGCTTAGAAGGGCCGGTTAATTCACCCCTCCACTTT. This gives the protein CASSLEGPVNSPLHF.